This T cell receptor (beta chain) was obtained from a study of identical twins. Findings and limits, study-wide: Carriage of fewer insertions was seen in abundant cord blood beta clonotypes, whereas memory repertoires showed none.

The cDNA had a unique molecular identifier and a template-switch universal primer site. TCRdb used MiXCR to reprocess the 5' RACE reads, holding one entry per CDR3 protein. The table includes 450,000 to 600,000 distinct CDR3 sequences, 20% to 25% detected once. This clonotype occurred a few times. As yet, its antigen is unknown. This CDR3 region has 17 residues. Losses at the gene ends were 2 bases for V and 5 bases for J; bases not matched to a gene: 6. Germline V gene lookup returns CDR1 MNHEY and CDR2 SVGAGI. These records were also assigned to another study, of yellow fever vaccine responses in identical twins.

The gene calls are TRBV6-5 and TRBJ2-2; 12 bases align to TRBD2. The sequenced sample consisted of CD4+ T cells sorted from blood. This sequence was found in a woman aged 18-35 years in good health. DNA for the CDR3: TGTGCCAGCAGTTACCTCCTAGCGGGGGGGTATACCGGGGAGCTGTTTTTT. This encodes CASSYLLAGGYTGELFF.